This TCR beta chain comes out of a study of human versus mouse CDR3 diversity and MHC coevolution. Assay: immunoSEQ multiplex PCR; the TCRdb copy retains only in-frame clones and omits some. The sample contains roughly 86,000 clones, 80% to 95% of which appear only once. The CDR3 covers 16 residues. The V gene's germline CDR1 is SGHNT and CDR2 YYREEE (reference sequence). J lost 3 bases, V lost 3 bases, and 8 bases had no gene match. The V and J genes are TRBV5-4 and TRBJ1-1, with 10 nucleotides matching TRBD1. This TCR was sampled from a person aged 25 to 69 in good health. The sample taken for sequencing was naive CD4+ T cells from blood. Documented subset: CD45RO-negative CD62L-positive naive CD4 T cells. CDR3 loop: CASSWGQGRVYTEAFF. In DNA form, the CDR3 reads TGTGCCAGCAGCTGGGGACAGGGGCGGGTGTACACTGAAGCTTTCTTT.